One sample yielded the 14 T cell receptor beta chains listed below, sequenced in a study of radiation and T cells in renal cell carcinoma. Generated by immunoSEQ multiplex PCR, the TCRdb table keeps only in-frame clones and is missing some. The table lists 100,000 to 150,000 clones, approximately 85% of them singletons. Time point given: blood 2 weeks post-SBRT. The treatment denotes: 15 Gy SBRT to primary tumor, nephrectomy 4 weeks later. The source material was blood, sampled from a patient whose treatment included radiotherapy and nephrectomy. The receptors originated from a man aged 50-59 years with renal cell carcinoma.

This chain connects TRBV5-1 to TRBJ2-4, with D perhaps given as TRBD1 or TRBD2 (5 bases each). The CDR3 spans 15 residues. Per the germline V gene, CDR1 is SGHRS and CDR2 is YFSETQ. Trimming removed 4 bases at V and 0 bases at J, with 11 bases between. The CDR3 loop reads CASSDPGTAKNIQYF. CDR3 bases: TGCGCCAGCAGCGACCCCGGGACAGCCAAAAACATTCAGTACTTC.

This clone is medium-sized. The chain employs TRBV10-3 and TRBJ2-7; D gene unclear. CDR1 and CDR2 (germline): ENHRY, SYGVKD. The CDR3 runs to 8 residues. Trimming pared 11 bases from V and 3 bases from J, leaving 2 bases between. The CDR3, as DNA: TGTGCCTGCTACGAGCAGTACTTC. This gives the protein CACYEQYF.

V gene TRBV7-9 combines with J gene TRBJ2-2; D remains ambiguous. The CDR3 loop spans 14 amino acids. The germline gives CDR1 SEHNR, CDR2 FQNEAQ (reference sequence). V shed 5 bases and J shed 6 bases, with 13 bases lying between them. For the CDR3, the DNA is TGTGCCAGCAGCATACAACAGTTCGCCGGGGAGCTGTTTTTT. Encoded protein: CASSIQQFAGELFF.

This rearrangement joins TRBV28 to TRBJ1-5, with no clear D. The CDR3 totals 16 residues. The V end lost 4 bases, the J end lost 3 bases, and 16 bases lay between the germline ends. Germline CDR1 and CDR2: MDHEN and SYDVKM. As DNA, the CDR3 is TGTGCCAGCAGTTACGATTGGATTTCGGACAATCAGCCCCAGCATTTT. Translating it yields CASSYDWISDNQPQHF.

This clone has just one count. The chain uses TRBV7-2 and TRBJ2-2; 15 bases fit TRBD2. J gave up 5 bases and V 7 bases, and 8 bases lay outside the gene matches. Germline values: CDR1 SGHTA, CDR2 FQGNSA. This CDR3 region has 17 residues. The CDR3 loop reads CASIVRGLAGGTGELFF. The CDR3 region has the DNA TGTGCCAGCATCGTTCGGGGACTAGCGGGGGGAACCGGGGAGCTGTTTTTT.

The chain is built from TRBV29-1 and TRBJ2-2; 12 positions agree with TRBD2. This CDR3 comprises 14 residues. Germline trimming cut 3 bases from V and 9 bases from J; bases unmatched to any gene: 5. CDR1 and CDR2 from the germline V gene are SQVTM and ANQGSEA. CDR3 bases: TGCAGCGTTGAGCTACTAGCGGGAGGCCGGGAGCTGTTTTTT. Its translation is CSVELLAGGRELFF.

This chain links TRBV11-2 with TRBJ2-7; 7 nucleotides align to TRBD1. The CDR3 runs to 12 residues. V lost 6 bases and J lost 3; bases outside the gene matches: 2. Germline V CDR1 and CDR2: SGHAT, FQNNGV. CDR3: CASRRTGYEQYF. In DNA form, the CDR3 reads TGTGCCAGCAGGCGGACAGGCTACGAGCAGTACTTC.

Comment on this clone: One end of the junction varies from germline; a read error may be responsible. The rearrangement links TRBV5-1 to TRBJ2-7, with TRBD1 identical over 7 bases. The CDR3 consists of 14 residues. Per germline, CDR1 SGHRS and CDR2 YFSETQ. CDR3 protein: CASSLADRTGPLDF. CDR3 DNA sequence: TGCGCCAGCAGCTTGGCCGACCGGACAGGCCCCCTAGACTTC.

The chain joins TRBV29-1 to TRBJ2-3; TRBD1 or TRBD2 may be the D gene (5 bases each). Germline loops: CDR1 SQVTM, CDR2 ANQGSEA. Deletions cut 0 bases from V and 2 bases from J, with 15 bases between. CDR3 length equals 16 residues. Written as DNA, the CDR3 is TGCAGCGTTGAAGAAGGGGTTGGGAGTTCCACAGATACGCAGTATTTT. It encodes CSVEEGVGSSTDTQYF.

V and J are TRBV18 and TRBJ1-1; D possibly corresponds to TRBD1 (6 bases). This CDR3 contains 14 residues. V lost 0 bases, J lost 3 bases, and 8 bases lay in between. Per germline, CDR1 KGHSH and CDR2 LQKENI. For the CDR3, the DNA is TGTGCCAGCTCACCACCACAGGGAGACACTGAAGCTTTCTTT. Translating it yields CASSPPQGDTEAFF.

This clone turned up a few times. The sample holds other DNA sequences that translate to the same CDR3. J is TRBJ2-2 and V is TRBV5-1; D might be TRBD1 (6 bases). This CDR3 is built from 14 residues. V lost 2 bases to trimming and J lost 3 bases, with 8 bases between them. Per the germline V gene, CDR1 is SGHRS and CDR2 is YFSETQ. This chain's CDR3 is CASSFGGYTGELFF. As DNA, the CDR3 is TGCGCCAGCAGCTTTGGGGGCTACACCGGGGAGCTGTTTTTT.

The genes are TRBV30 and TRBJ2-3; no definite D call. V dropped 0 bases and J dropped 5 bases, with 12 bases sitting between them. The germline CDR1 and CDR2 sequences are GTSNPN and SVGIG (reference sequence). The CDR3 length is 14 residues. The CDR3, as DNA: TGTGCCTGGAGTGTACGGCTAGGTGGAGATACGCAGTATTTT. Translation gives CAWSVRLGGDTQYF.

The CDR3 region is CASRQTGTYEQYF. The CDR3 DNA follows: TGTGCCAGCCGGCAGACAGGGACCTACGAGCAGTACTTC. The V and J genes are TRBV25-1 and TRBJ2-7; 7 bases fit TRBD1. The CDR3 spans 13 residues. Trimming cost V 8 bases and J 2 bases; bases outside gene matches: 6. CDR1 MGHDK and CDR2 SYGVNS come from the germline V gene.

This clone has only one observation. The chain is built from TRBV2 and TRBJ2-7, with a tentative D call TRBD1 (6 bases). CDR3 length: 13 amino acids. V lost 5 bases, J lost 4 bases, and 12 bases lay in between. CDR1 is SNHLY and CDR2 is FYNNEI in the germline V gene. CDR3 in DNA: TGTGCCAGCAGTCCAGGGGAAACTTACGAGCAGTACTTC. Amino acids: CASSPGETYEQYF.